Sequencing of this T cell receptor (beta chain) was carried out in a study of blood T cells in healthy people across ages. The CDR3 contains 16 residues. CDR1 is LGHDT and CDR2 is YNNKEL in the germline V gene (reference sequence). V was clipped by 0 bases and J by 1 base, with 10 bases between them. For the second PCR, which ran for about 6 to 11 cycles, a sample-barcoded 5' primer and a J-beta primer mix were used. One entry per CDR3 protein results from TCRdb running MiXCR on the 5' RACE reads. The sample yields roughly 1,500,000 distinct CDR3 sequences, roughly 40% seen once. This clonotype was seen a few times. Antigen specificity is unknown. Overall study results and limits: Those diversity estimates obtained from one million T cells were thought to be underestimates. Long-lived donors had more naive CD4+ cells and higher diversity than aged donors.

This sequence joins TRBV3-1 and TRBJ2-1; perhaps TRBD1 as D (5 bases). This receptor was obtained from a woman aged 18-29 years in good health. Input material: blood. The CDR3 region is CASSQDIGQSYNEQFF. The CDR3 DNA reads as TGTGCCAGCAGCCAAGATATAGGACAATCCTACAATGAGCAGTTCTTC.